This T cell receptor (beta chain) was obtained from a study of cytomegalovirus exposure and HLA in healthy donors. Regarding the study as a whole: Cytomegalovirus-associated status was assigned to some 180 TCR beta chains. Highly shared sequence variants in one cluster were likely a sequencing artifact.

This CDR3 is 13 amino acids long. Germline CDR1 reads SEHNR; CDR2 reads FQNEAQ (reference sequence). V lost 1 base to trimming and J lost 5 bases, with 8 bases between them. About this clone: Its target is unknown.

The PCR had 60 Vbeta and 13 Jbeta primers. Assay used: immunoSEQ multiplex PCR; TCRdb lists only in-frame clones, some missing. The data show approximately 120,000 clones, with around three quarters seen just once and roughly 3.1% held by the top ten. The V and J genes are TRBV7-9 and TRBJ1-2; D uncertain. Sequencing was done on a sample of PBMCs. This TCR came from a young man in good health and CMV-seronegative. CDR3 DNA sequence: TGTGCCAGCAGCTTAGATACAGAGTATGGCTACACCTTC. Amino acids: CASSLDTEYGYTF. Based on the CDR3 plus reference TRBV7-9 and TRBJ1-2, the full variable domain is DTGVSQNPRHKITKRGQNVTFRCDPISEHNRLYWYRQTLGQGPEFLTYFQNEAQLEKSRLLSDRFSAERPKGSFSTLEIQRTEQGDSAMYLCASSLDTEYGYTFGSGTRLTVV.